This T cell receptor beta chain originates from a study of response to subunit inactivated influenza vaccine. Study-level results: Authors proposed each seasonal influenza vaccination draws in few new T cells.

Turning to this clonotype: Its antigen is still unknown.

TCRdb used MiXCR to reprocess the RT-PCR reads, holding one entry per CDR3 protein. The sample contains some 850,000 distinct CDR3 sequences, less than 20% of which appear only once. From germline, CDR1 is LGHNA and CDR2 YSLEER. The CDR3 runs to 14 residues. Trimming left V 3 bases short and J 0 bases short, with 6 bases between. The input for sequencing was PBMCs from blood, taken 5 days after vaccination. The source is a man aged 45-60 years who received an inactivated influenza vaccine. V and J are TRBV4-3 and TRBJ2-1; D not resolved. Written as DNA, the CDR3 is TGCGCCAGCAGCCATCGCCCCTCCTACAATGAGCAGTTCTTC. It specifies CASSHRPSYNEQFF.